The 30 T cell receptor beta chains listed next were all sequenced from one sample in a study of molecular identifiers for immune sequencing clone quantification. TCRdb reprocessed the PCR reads with MiXCR, giving one entry per CDR3 protein. The sample consists of approximately 590,000 distinct CDR3 sequences, roughly 25% of them appearing once. The sequenced sample was naive CD8+ T cells from blood, with Jurkat cell RNA spiked in. Subset here: FACS-sorted CD8+CD4-CCR7+CD45RA+ naive T cells. The source is a human donor in good health. Some libraries in this study had Jurkat cell RNA spiked in.

Notes on this clonotype: A much larger clone lies one base from this, so it may be a read error. V is TRBV24-1 and J is TRBJ1-4, with a weak D call TRBD1 (5 bases). This CDR3 has 14 amino acids. V shed 9 bases and J shed 5 bases, with 15 bases lying between them. Germline V gene lookup returns CDR1 KGHDR and CDR2 SFDVKD. This CDR3 is CATRTGRLNEKLFF. CDR3 nucleotide sequence: TGTGCCACCCGAACGGGACGACTGAATGAAAAACTGTTTTTT.

This clonotype was picked up many times. The rearrangement joins TRBV6-2 or TRBV6-3 to TRBJ2-5, with D perhaps matching TRBD1 (5 bases). There are 12 residues in the CDR3. In germline, CDR1 is MNHEY, CDR2 SVGEGT. The V and J ends lost 3 bases and 9 bases respectively, with 11 bases between them. This chain's CDR3 is CASSYDLGPQYF. The CDR3 DNA reads as TGTGCCAGCAGTTATGACTTGGGGCCCCAGTACTTC.

For this clonotype: Lacking the conserved final phenylalanine or tryptophan, this CDR3 likely reflects a read error. The chain links TRBV19 to TRBJ2-7, with D possibly being TRBD1 or TRBD2 (5 bases each). The V and J ends lost 5 bases and 2 bases respectively, with 10 bases between them. This CDR3 region has 13 residues. CDR1 is LNHDA and CDR2 is SQIVND in the germline V gene (reference sequence). CDR3 region: CASSPGTPYEQYS. CDR3 nucleotide sequence: TGTGCCAGTAGTCCCGGGACCCCCTACGAGCAGTACTCC.

This clonotype was observed at least ten times. V and J are TRBV28 and TRBJ2-1; D not certain. Germline CDR1 reads MDHEN; CDR2 reads SYDVKM. This CDR3 has 20 amino acids. V lost 3 bases, J lost 8 bases, and 32 bases lay in between. The CDR3 nucleotides read TGTGCCAGCAGTTTTAGGAGTTCGGCAGGAGCCTACATTTTCGAGGATGAGCAGTTCTTC. This encodes CASSFRSSAGAYIFEDEQFF.

This clonotype was found many times. The chain carries TRBV5-4 and TRBJ2-7; D uncertain. Germline CDR1 SGHNT, CDR2 YYREEE (reference sequence). The germline V and J ends were trimmed by 0 bases and 0 bases, with 10 bases remaining between them. The CDR3 has 15 residues. The CDR3 here is CASSLGEQSSYEQYF. For the CDR3, the DNA is TGTGCCAGCAGCTTGGGAGAGCAGAGCTCCTACGAGCAGTACTTC.

Written as DNA, the CDR3 is TGTGCCAGCAGCCCCTCTTTCTCCCCAGCCTACGAGCAGTACTTC. Encoded protein: CASSPSFSPAYEQYF. V gene TRBV12-3 or TRBV12-4 combines with J gene TRBJ2-7; D remains ambiguous. Trimming took off 6 bases at V and 2 bases at J, with 17 bases between the two ends. The CDR3 is 15 amino acids.

The chain joins TRBV11-2 to TRBJ2-1, with unresolved D. CDR3 length: 15 residues. The V gene's germline CDR1 is SGHAT and CDR2 FQNNGV. The V gene lost 5 bases and the J gene lost 0 bases, with 11 bases spanning the gap. The DNA of the CDR3 is TGTGCCAGCAGCCTTTCTTGGAGCTCCTACAATGAGCAGTTCTTC. As protein: CASSLSWSSYNEQFF.

This clonotype showed up just a few times. In nucleotides, the CDR3 is TGTGCCACCAGGCCAGGGGGGGGCGAGCAGTACTTC. Encoded protein: CATRPGGGEQYF. The genes are TRBV27 and TRBJ2-7; D tentatively fits TRBD1 or TRBD2 (7 bases each). Trimming removed 10 bases at V and 6 bases at J, with 16 bases between. CDR3 length: 12 residues. The V gene's germline CDR1 is MNHEY and CDR2 SMNVEV (reference sequence).

Turning to this clonotype: One end of the junction does not line up with germline, which may come from a read error. The gene calls are TRBV6-5 and TRBJ1-1, with a possible D match to TRBD1 (6 bases). Germline V gene data show CDR1 as MNHEY and CDR2 as SVGAGI. The CDR3 sequence is 15 residues long. CDR3 sequence (DNA): TGTGCCGGCAGTTACTCTGGGGGGGCGAACACTGAAGCTTTCTTT. Translated, it gives CAGSYSGGANTEAFF.

This clonotype was counted many times. The V call is TRBV28, the J call TRBJ1-5; possibly TRBD1 for D (6 bases). The V gene's germline CDR1 is MDHEN and CDR2 SYDVKM. This CDR3 region has 14 residues. V dropped 6 bases and J dropped 6 bases, with 15 bases sitting between them. CDR3 protein: CASRVIQGTQPQHF. The DNA for the CDR3 is TGTGCCAGCAGGGTGATACAGGGCACTCAGCCCCAGCATTTT. Looking up the rest from reference TRBV28 and TRBJ1-5 gives the full variable domain: DVKVTQSSRYLVKRTGEKVFLECVQDMDHENMFWYRQDPGLGLRLIYFSYDVKMKEKGDIPEGYSVSREKKERFSLILESASTNQTSMYLCASRVIQGTQPQHFGDGTRLSIL.

Remarks on this clonotype: A single base separates this from a much larger clone, so it may be a read error. In DNA form, the CDR3 reads TGTGCCAGCAGGGGGACAACCTCCTACGAGCAGTACTTC. This gives the protein CASRGTTSYEQYF. The rearrangement links TRBV25-1 to TRBJ2-7, with D perhaps TRBD1 (6 bases). Looked up from germline, CDR1 is MGHDK and CDR2 is SYGVNS. V was cut by 6 bases and J by 0 bases, with 9 bases left in between. The CDR3 is made up of 13 amino acids.

This clonotype occurred many times. V gene TRBV3-1 combines with J gene TRBJ2-5, with TRBD1 as a possible D gene (5 bases). Germline CDR1 and CDR2: LGHDT and YNNKEL (reference sequence). V was shortened by 4 bases and J by 0 bases, with 15 bases between the two germline ends. The CDR3 is 16 residues long. Written as DNA, the CDR3 is TGTGCCAGCAGCCCGCCTGGGGCTCAATACCAAGAGACCCAGTACTTC. Its translation is CASSPPGAQYQETQYF.

This clonotype occurred many times. The V and J genes are TRBV29-1 and TRBJ2-7, with 9 bases that match TRBD1. The junction had 7 bases not matched to a gene; V was cut back by 2 bases and J by 5 bases. CDR3 length equals 14 residues. The germline V gene encodes CDR1 SQVTM and CDR2 ANQGSEA. The CDR3 loop reads CSVELGTGSHEQYF. As DNA, the CDR3 is TGCAGCGTTGAATTGGGGACAGGGTCCCACGAGCAGTACTTC.

The rearrangement links TRBV19 to TRBJ1-5, with a weak D call TRBD1 (5 bases). From germline, CDR1 is LNHDA and CDR2 SQIVND (reference sequence). V lost 2 bases, J lost 7 bases, and 15 bases lay in between. This CDR3 contains 15 residues. DNA of the CDR3: TGTGCCAGTAGTATATGGGCAAGGGGAGGCCAGCCCCAGCATTTT. Translated: CASSIWARGGQPQHF.

This clonotype came up a few times. A read error is likely, as this CDR3 ends without the conserved phenylalanine or tryptophan. This chain links TRBV3-1 with TRBJ1-6, with D uncertain. V was cut by 1 base and J by 6 bases, with 13 bases left in between. CDR3 length: 16 residues. Germline CDR1 reads LGHDT; CDR2 reads YNNKEL (reference sequence). The CDR3 bases are TGTGCCAGCAGCCAAGTATCGGCCTTCCCTAATTCACCCCTCCACCTT. This translates into CASSQVSAFPNSPLHL.

The chain joins TRBV3-1 to TRBJ1-5; maybe TRBD1 (6 bases). Germline V CDR1 and CDR2: LGHDT, YNNKEL (reference sequence). Trimming shortened V by 4 bases and J by 6 bases, and 13 bases separated the two germline ends. This CDR3 region has 14 residues. The CDR3 DNA follows: TGTGCCAGCAGCCCCACAGGGTTAGCTCAGCCCCAGCATTTT. This gives the protein CASSPTGLAQPQHF. Full variable domain (missing parts from reference TRBV3-1 and TRBJ1-5): DTAVSQTPKYLVTQMGNDKSIKCEQNLGHDTMYWYKQDSKKFLKIMFSYNNKELIINETVPNRFSPKSPDKAHLNLHINSLELGDSAVYFCASSPTGLAQPQHFGDGTRLSIL.

This clonotype was seen only once. With a much larger clone just one base away, this may be a read error. V is TRBV7-6 and J is TRBJ2-3; 7 bases are shared with TRBD1. Trimming at V came to 5 bases and at J to 4 bases, leaving 12 bases not matched to a gene. This CDR3 is built from 16 residues. CDR1 is SGHVS and CDR2 is FNYEAQ in the germline V gene. The CDR3 protein is CASSPNGDRSADTQYF. CDR3 DNA sequence: TGTGCCAGCAGCCCCAACGGGGACAGAAGCGCAGATACGCAGTATTTT.

The V gene is TRBV7-2, the J gene TRBJ2-7, with TRBD1 matching 8 bases. The germline CDR1 and CDR2 sequences are SGHTA and FQGNSA. This CDR3 region has 17 residues. The junction had 12 bases not matched to a gene; V was cut back by 5 bases and J by 0 bases. This CDR3 is CASSPLSGQEDSYEQYF. CDR3 bases: TGTGCCAGCAGCCCCTTGTCGGGACAGGAGGACTCCTACGAGCAGTACTTC.

To note about this clonotype: It may be a read error: a sequence one base away is much more abundant. The chain has TRBV6-2 or TRBV6-3 and TRBJ1-5; a weak D match, TRBD1 (5 bases). Germline V CDR1 and CDR2: MNHEY, SVGEGT. The CDR3 loop spans 15 amino acids. This CDR3 reads CASSRRVGGNQPPHF. The CDR3 DNA follows: TGTGCCAGCAGCCGCAGGGTGGGCGGCAATCAGCCCCCGCATTTT.

About this clonotype itself: A junction end diverges from the germline sequence, so it may reflect a read error. The rearrangement uses TRBV28 and TRBJ1-2; D might be TRBD1 (6 bases). Germline V lookup: CDR1 MDHEN, CDR2 SYDVKM. This CDR3 has 15 amino acids. The CDR3 region has the DNA TGTGCCAGCAGTATCACACAGGGCGCAGACTATGCCTACACCTTC. This translates into CASSITQGADYAYTF.

This clonotype has just a few counts. The V gene is TRBV12-3 or TRBV12-4, the J gene TRBJ2-3; D gene unclear. This CDR3 is built from 13 residues. The V end was cut by 3 bases, the J end by 6 bases, with 10 bases between. In nucleotides, the CDR3 is TGTGCCAGCAGTTTGGGTAGCTGGGATACGCAGTATTTT. Translated, it gives CASSLGSWDTQYF.

This clonotype was counted between two and nine times. The chain carries TRBV27 and TRBJ1-2, with 8 bases matching TRBD1. This CDR3 is built from 15 residues. Losses at the gene ends were 2 bases for V and 3 bases for J; bases not matched to a gene: 5. The germline V gene has CDR1 MNHEY and CDR2 SMNVEV (reference sequence). CDR3 coding DNA: TGTGCCAGCAGTTTAAGGCCAGGGGGCTACTATGGCTACACCTTC. Its protein is CASSLRPGGYYGYTF.

This clonotype was observed at least ten times. The genes are TRBV20-1 and TRBJ2-3; 10 positions match TRBD2. The V gene's germline CDR1 is DFQATT and CDR2 SNEGSKA (reference sequence). V trimming: 6 bases; J trimming: 0 bases; junction bases outside the gene matches: 6. This CDR3 contains 15 residues. The CDR3 sequence is CSAEGLASSTDTQYF. The CDR3 DNA reads TGCAGTGCGGAGGGACTAGCGTCTAGCACAGATACGCAGTATTTT.

CDR3 amino acids: CASSTASGRAEFFYNEQFF. DNA of the CDR3: TGTGCCAGTAGTACGGCTAGCGGGAGGGCCGAATTTTTCTACAATGAGCAGTTCTTC. The chain uses TRBV19 and TRBJ2-1; 12 nucleotides line up with TRBD2. Germline values: CDR1 LNHDA, CDR2 SQIVND (reference sequence). This CDR3 has 19 residues. Trimming at V came to 4 bases and at J to 3 bases, leaving 13 bases not matched to a gene.

This clonotype was counted many times. This chain joins TRBV14 and TRBJ1-2; D gene unclear. The germline V gene encodes CDR1 SGHDN and CDR2 FVKESK. The V gene lost 1 base and the J gene lost 4 bases, with 10 bases spanning the gap. This CDR3 region has 14 residues. DNA of the CDR3: TGTGCCAGCAGCCAAGTGCGGAGCATCTATGGCTACACCTTC. Its translation is CASSQVRSIYGYTF.

To note about this clonotype: A read error may explain this, as a much larger clone is one base away. The chain carries TRBV5-1 and TRBJ1-1, with D possibly matching TRBD1 (5 bases). This CDR3 spans 15 amino acids. The germline gives CDR1 SGHRS, CDR2 YFSETQ. CDR3 nucleotide sequence: TGCGCCAGCAGCTTGGTGCAGGGCGGTCCCACTGAAGCTCTCTTT. Protein product: CASSLVQGGPTEALF.

This chain connects TRBV20-1 to TRBJ2-7, with 9 bases that match TRBD2. The junction had 22 bases not matched to a gene; V was cut back by 4 bases and J by 6 bases. Germline loops: CDR1 DFQATT, CDR2 SNEGSKA (reference sequence). This CDR3 has 18 residues. This CDR3 is CSATGLTRTSERLSEQYF. As DNA, the CDR3 is TGCAGTGCTACGGGACTCACGAGGACTAGCGAGAGGTTAAGCGAGCAGTACTTC.

On this clonotype itself: The conserved closing phenylalanine or tryptophan is absent in this CDR3, likely reflecting a read error. The chain has TRBV6-6 and TRBJ2-5, with TRBD2 identical over 8 bases. CDR3 size: 16 residues. Germline lookup yields CDR1 MNHNY and CDR2 SVGAGI (reference sequence). V dropped 0 bases and J dropped 6; count of bases not matched to a gene: 9. In nucleotides, the CDR3 is TGTGCCAGCAGTTACTCTCTACGGGAGGGCCCTAAGACCCAGTACCTC. This translates into CASSYSLREGPKTQYL.

Notes on this clonotype: Being one base from a much bigger clone, this may be a read error. J is TRBJ1-1 and V is TRBV7-2; D gene uncertain. From germline, CDR1 is SGHTA and CDR2 FQGNSA. This CDR3 has 14 amino acids. The CDR3 protein is CASSSTTAYTDAFF. The CDR3 region has the DNA TGTGCCAGCAGCTCCACCACAGCATACACTGACGCTTTCTTT.

This chain uses TRBV11-2 with TRBJ1-3; D call uncertain. The CDR3 consists of 13 residues. V was pared by 7 bases and J by 4 bases, with 11 bases between. The germline CDR1 and CDR2 sequences are SGHAT and FQNNGV. Written as DNA, the CDR3 is TGTGCCAGCACCCATTTTGAAGGAAACACCATATATTTT. Encoded protein: CASTHFEGNTIYF.